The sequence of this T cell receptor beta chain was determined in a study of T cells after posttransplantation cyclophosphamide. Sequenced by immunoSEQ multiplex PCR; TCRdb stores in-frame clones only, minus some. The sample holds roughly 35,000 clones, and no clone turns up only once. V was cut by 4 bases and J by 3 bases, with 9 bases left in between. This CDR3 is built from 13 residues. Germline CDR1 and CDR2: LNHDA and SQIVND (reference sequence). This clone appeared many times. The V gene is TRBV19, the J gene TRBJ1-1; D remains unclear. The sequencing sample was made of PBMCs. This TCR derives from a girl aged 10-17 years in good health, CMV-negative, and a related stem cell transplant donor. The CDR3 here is CASSNYEDTEAFF. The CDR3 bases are TGTGCCAGTAGTAACTACGAGGACACTGAAGCTTTCTTT.